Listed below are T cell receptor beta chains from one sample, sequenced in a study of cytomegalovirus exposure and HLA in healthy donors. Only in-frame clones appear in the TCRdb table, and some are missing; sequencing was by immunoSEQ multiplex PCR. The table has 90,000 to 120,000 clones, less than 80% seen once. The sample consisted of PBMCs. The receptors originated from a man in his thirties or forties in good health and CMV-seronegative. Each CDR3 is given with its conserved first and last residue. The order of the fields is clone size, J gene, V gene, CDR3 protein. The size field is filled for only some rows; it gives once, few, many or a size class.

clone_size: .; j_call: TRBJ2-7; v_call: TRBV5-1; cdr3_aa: CASSLTPGTYEQYF
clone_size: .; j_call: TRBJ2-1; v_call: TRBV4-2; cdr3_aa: CASSQDRGGSYNEQFF
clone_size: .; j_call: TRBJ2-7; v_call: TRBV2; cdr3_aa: CASGLAGRYEQYF
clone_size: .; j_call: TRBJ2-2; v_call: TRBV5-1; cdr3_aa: CASWGTGDNTGELFF
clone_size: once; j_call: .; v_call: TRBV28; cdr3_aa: CASSFRVPYEQYF
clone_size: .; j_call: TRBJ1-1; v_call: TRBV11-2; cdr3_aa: CASSLRQGEAFF
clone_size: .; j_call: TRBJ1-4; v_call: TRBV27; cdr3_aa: CASRLTGTGVFATNEKLFF
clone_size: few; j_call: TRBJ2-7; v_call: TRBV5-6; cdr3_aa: CASRDSSSYEQYF
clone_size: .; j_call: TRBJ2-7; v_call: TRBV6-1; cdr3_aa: CASTTGTAASYEQYF
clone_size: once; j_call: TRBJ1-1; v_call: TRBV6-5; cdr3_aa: CASSYVQGDTEAFF
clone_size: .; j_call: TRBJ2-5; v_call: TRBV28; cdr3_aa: CASSFNSGLREAQYF
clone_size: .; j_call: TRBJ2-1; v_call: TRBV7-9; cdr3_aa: CASSFEADYNEQFF
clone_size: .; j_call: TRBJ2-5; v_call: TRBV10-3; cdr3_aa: CAIRTGTSAIETQYF
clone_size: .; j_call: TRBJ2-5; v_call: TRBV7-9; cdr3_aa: CASSHGTSGGETQYF
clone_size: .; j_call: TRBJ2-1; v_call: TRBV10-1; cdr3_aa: CASSESRLTNEQFF
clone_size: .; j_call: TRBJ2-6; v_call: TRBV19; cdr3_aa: CASSMGPSGANVLTF
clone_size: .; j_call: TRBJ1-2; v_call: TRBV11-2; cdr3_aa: CASSLDQGLGYTF
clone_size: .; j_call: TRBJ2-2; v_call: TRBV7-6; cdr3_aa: CASSRMSGSSGELFF
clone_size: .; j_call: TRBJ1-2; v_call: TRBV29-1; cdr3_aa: CSAQGFETGRYGYTF
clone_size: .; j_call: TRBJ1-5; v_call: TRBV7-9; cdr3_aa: CASSLDQGSAQPQHF
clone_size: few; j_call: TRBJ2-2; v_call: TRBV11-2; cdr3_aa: CASRRTSGGDGELFF
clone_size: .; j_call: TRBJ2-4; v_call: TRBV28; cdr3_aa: CASSLVGAEDIQYF
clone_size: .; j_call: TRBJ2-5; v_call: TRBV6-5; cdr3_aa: CASSYNRGETQYF
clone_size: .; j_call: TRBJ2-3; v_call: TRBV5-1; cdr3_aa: CASSSGQSTDTQYF
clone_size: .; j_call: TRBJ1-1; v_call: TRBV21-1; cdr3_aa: CARRAFVANTEAFF
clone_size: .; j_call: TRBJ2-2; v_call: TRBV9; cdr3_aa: CASSVRQTGELFF
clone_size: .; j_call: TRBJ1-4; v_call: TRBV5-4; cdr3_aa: CASSGDGGANEKLFF
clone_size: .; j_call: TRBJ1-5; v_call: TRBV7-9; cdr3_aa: CASSAEGQPQHF
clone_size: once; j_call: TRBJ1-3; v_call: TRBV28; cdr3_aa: CASTSGSSGNTIYF
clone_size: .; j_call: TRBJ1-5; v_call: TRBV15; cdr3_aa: CATSRDGRGNQPQHF
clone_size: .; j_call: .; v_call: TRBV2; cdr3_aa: CASRGGTYEQYF
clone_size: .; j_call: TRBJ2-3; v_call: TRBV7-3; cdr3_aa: CASSLIGLSTDTQYF
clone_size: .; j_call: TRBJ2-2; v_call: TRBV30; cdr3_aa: CAWATGSDTGELFF
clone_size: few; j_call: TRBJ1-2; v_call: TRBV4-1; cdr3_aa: CASSPRQEPNYGYTF
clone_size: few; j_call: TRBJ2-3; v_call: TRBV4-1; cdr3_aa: CASSRTLSSTDTQYF
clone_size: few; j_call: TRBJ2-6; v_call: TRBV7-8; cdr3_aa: CASSRQGTGANVLTF
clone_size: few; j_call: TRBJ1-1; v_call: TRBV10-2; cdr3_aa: CASSAGRGLAEAFF